This TCR beta chain appears in the sequencing data of a study of blood T cell repertoires in COVID-19. Study information: COVID-19 samples from acute and convalescent phases originated in the United States, Italy and Spain. PBMCs, B-cell-depleted T cells, or T cells were the source of the cDNA or gDNA that made up the material.

How the authors handled the data: Researchers report that nucleated cell counts were estimated from reference gene primer amplification. Some clones are missing from TCRdb's copy, which holds only in-frame ones; the method was immunoSEQ multiplex PCR. For V, J and clone size, that table is used; D and trimming come from the DNA. This table has approximately 25,000 clones, approximately 77% appearing once. The CDR3 sequence is 14 residues long. The V gene lost 4 bases and the J gene lost 2 bases, with 11 bases spanning the gap. Germline V gene sequence: CDR1 SGHDT, CDR2 YYEEEE. This clone was observed once.

This chain links TRBV5-6 with TRBJ2-3; possible D gene TRBD1, 5 bases. The source material was peripheral blood. The clonotype originates from a man aged 80 or over with active or convalescent COVID-19. The CDR3, as DNA: TGTGCCAGCAGCCCTGACAGAGACACAGATACGCAGTATTTT. Translated: CASSPDRDTDTQYF.